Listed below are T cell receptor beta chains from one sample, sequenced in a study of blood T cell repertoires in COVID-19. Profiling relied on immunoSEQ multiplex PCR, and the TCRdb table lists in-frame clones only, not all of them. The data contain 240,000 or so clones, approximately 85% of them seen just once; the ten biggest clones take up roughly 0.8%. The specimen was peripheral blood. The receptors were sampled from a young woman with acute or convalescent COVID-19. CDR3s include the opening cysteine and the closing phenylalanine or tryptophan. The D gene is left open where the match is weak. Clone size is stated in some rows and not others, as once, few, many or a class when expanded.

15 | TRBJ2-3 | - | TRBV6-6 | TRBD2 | TGTGCCAGCAGTTACGCGGCGGGAGTGGGAGATACGCAGTATTTT | CASSYAAGVGDTQYF
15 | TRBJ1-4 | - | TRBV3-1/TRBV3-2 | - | TGTGCCAGCAGCCAAAACGGGGGGGCGTCTGAAAAACTGTTTTTT | CASSQNGGASEKLFF
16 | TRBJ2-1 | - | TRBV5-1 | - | TGCGCCAGCAGCTTGCCACAGGCTACCATTGCCAATGAGCAGTTCTTC | CASSLPQATIANEQFF
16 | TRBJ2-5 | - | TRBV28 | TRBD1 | TGTGCCAGCAGCCCCATGGGACAGGGTGTCCGGGAGACCCAGTACTTC | CASSPMGQGVRETQYF
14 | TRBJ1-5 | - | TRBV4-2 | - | TGTGCCAGCAGCCAAGATTACGGGAATCAGCCCCAGCATTTT | CASSQDYGNQPQHF
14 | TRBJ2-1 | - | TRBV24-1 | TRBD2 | TGTGCCACCAGTGTCACTAGCGGGAGGAATGAGCAGTTCTTC | CATSVTSGRNEQFF
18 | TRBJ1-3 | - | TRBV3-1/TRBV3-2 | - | TGTGCCAGCAGCCAAGAGCCGATGAACAGGTCCTCTGGAAACACCATATATTTT | CASSQEPMNRSSGNTIYF
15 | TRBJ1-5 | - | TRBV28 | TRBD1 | TGTGCCAGCAGTGATCCGGGACAGAGCAATCAGCCCCAGCATTTT | CASSDPGQSNQPQHF
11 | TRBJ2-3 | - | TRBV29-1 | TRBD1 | TGCAGCGTGCAAACCGGGACAGCGCAGTATTTT | CSVQTGTAQYF
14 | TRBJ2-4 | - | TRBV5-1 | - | TGCGCCAGCAGCTTGGGTCCGGGAGTGAACATTCAGTACTTC | CASSLGPGVNIQYF
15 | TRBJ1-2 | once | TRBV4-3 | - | TGCGCCAGCAGCCAAGATTGGGGCAGGGGCTCTGGCTACACCTTC | CASSQDWGRGSGYTF
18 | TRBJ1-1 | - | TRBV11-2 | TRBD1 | TGTGCCAGCAGCCCCCACCCAGCTCAGGGGGGCAGGAACACTGAAGCTTTCTTT | CASSPHPAQGGRNTEAFF
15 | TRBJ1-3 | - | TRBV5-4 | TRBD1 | TGTGCCAGCAGCTTCGGGACAGGGGTGGCAAACACCATATATTTT | CASSFGTGVANTIYF
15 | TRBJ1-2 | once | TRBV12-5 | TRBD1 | TGTGCTAGTGGTTGGCGATCACAGGGGACCTATGGCTACACCTTC | CASGWRSQGTYGYTF
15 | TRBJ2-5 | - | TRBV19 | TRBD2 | TGTGCCAGTAGTATAGGGCGGGGGAATCAAGAGACCCAGTACTTC | CASSIGRGNQETQYF
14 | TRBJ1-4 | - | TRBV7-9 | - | TGTGCCAGCAGCCAGAACAGGGATAATGAAAAACTGTTTTTT | CASSQNRDNEKLFF
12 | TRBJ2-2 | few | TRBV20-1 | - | TGCAGTGCTAGTGGGGCCACCGGGGAGCTGTTTTTT | CSASGATGELFF
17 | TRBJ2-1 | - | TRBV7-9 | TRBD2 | TGTGCCAGCAGCCGTGAGATGGGAGCGGGAGGGTACAATGAGCAGTTCTTC | CASSREMGAGGYNEQFF
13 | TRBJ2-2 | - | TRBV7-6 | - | TGTGCCAGCAGCTTAGACAGAACCGGGGAGCTGTTTTTT | CASSLDRTGELFF
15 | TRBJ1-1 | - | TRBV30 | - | TGTGCCTGGACCCAGAAGGGGCAGCCGAACACTGAAGCTTTCTTT | CAWTQKGQPNTEAFF
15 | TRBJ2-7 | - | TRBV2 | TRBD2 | TGTGCCAGCGGGACTAGCGGGAGGGTATCGTACGAGCAGTACTTC | CASGTSGRVSYEQYF
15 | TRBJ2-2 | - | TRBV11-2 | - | TGTGCCAGCAGCTCCCCCCGACAGAACACCGGGGAGCTGTTTTTT | CASSSPRQNTGELFF
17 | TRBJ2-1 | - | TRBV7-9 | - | TGTGCCAGCAGCTCCCCCATGGGAGTAGCAGCCTACAATGAGCAGTTCTTC | CASSSPMGVAAYNEQFF
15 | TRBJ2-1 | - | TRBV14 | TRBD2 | TGTGCCAGCAGCCAACTCGCGGGAGGGTACAATGAGCAGTTCTTC | CASSQLAGGYNEQFF
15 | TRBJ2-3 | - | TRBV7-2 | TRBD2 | TGTGCCAGCAGCTTAGTGGGGAGGGCGGCAGATACGCAGTATTTT | CASSLVGRAADTQYF
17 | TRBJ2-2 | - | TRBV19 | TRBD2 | TGTGCCAGTAGGGGACTAGCGGGAGTTCTGGGGACCGGGGAGCTGTTTTTT | CASRGLAGVLGTGELFF
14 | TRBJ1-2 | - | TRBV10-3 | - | TGTGCCATCAGAGGTACAGGGATCCCCTATGGCTACACCTTC | CAIRGTGIPYGYTF
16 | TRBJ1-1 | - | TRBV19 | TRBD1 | TGTGCCAGTAGCAAAAGGGGGCCCCGGATGAACACTGAAGCTTTCTTT | CASSKRGPRMNTEAFF
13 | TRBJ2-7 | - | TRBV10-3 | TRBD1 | TGTGCCATCAATCCGGGACAGGACTACGAGCAGTACTTC | CAINPGQDYEQYF
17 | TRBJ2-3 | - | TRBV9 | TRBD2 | TGTGCCAGCAGCACCCAACCCAGCGGGAGAGGGTCAGATACGCAGTATTTT | CASSTQPSGRGSDTQYF
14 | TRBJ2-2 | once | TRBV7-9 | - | TGTGCCAGCAGCGGAACTAGTTTCACCGGGGAGCTGTTTTTT | CASSGTSFTGELFF
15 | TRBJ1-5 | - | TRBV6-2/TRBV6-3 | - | TGTGCCAGCAGTTACTGGGACTTTGGGAATCAGCCCCAGCATTTT | CASSYWDFGNQPQHF
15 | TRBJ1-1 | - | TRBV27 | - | TGTGCCAGCAGTCCATGGACAGCGGCGAACACTGAAGCTTTCTTT | CASSPWTAANTEAFF
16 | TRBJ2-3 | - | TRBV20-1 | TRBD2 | TGCAGTGCTAGTGACTTAGCGGGAGGGCCCCAAGATACGCAGTATTTT | CSASDLAGGPQDTQYF
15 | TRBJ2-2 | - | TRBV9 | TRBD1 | TGTGCCAGCAGCTCCACGGAAGACAGGGGCGGGGAGCTGTTTTTT | CASSSTEDRGGELFF
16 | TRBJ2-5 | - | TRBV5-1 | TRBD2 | TGCGCCAGCAGCTTGGGTGGCGGGAGTCGAGGGGAGACCCAGTACTTC | CASSLGGGSRGETQYF
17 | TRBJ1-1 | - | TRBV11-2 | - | TGTGCCAGCAGCTTTAGAGGGGGTCGGCCTTTGAACACTGAAGCTTTCTTT | CASSFRGGRPLNTEAFF
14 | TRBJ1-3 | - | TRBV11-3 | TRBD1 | TGTGCCAGCAGCTTAGCCCGACAGGGATCCACCATATATTTT | CASSLARQGSTIYF